These 28 T cell receptor beta chains were sequenced from one sample in a study of T cell clones after liver transplantation. The method was immunoSEQ multiplex PCR; TCRdb's version includes in-frame clones alone and lacks a portion of them. The sample records about 51,000 clones, about nine tenths being singletons. The source material was CD8+ T cells from blood, sampled 12 months after liver transplant. The receptors here all came from a human patient who received a liver transplant. The T cells may come from the graft donor.

The chain uses TRBV7-9 and TRBJ2-2, with 7 nucleotides matching TRBD2. This CDR3 is 17 amino acids long. CDR1 is SEHNR, CDR2 FQNEAQ, per germline (reference sequence). V trimming: 4 bases; J trimming: 4 bases; junction bases outside the gene matches: 12. CDR3 DNA sequence: TGTGCCAGCAGCTCGCAAGGGAGCGGGAAAGTCACCGGGGAGCTGTTTTTT. Its protein product is CASSSQGSGKVTGELFF. Full variable domain (remainder filled in from reference TRBV7-9 and TRBJ2-2): DTGVSQNPRHKITKRGQNVTFRCDPISEHNRLYWYRQTLGQGPEFLTYFQNEAQLEKSRLLSDRFSAERPKGSFSTLEIQRTEQGDSAMYLCASSSQGSGKVTGELFFGEGSRLTVL.

The chain joins TRBV5-8 to TRBJ2-1; D not resolved. The CDR3 runs 10 residues. The V and J ends lost 2 bases and 9 bases respectively, with 3 bases between them. Germline V gene sequence: CDR1 SGHTS, CDR2 YDEGEE. CDR3: CASSFPEQFF. CDR3 in DNA: TGTGCCAGCAGCTTTCCTGAGCAGTTCTTC.

The rearrangement joins TRBV28 to TRBJ2-3; tentatively, D is TRBD1 or TRBD2 (5 bases each). V shed 2 bases and J shed 5 bases, with 14 bases lying between them. This CDR3 region has 15 residues. CDR1 MDHEN and CDR2 SYDVKM come from the germline V gene. The CDR3 loop is CASSLPGTPEDTQYF. The DNA of the CDR3 is TGTGCCAGCAGTTTACCCGGGACCCCCGAAGATACGCAGTATTTT. Using reference TRBV28 and TRBJ2-3 for the parts outside the CDR3, the full variable domain is DVKVTQSSRYLVKRTGEKVFLECVQDMDHENMFWYRQDPGLGLRLIYFSYDVKMKEKGDIPEGYSVSREKKERFSLILESASTNQTSMYLCASSLPGTPEDTQYFGPGTRLTVL.

The CDR3 loop is CASSYSTPLSYNEQFF. The CDR3 region has the DNA TGTGCCAGCAGTTACTCAACTCCCCTCTCCTACAATGAGCAGTTCTTC. The chain recombines TRBV6-5 with TRBJ2-1; D is undetermined. The length of the CDR3 is 16 residues. In germline, CDR1 is MNHEY, CDR2 SVGAGI. V was cut by 0 bases and J by 0 bases, with 9 bases left in between.

The chain uses TRBV29-1 and TRBJ1-2; D ambiguous. The V end was cut by 3 bases, the J end by 8 bases, with 10 bases between. The germline CDR1 and CDR2 sequences are SQVTM and ANQGSEA. CDR3 length: 11 amino acids. The CDR3 here is CSVEGVDGYTF. The CDR3 DNA reads TGCAGCGTTGAGGGCGTCGACGGCTACACCTTC.

This chain joins TRBV10-2 and TRBJ2-2, with D possibly being TRBD2 (5 bases). Trimming took 2 bases from V and 5 from J, leaving 18 bases between them. CDR1 is WSHSY and CDR2 is SAAADI in the germline V gene. The CDR3 covers 17 residues. The CDR3 coding sequence is TGCGCCAGCAGTGAGAATAGCGCAGAGCTAGAGACCGGGGAGCTGTTTTTT. Protein sequence: CASSENSAELETGELFF.

This clone was observed a single time. V is TRBV7-6 and J is TRBJ2-5; D gene ambiguous. Germline CDR1 reads SGHVS; CDR2 reads FNYEAQ. The CDR3 covers 14 residues. The V end lost 0 bases, the J end lost 2 bases, and 7 bases lay between the germline ends. CDR3 DNA sequence: TGTGCCAGCAGCTTAGCGCCAGGACAAGAGACCCAGTACTTC. Translating it yields CASSLAPGQETQYF.

This chain joins TRBV7-2 and TRBJ2-1; 12 bases are shared with TRBD2. The CDR3 is 19 amino acids. Germline values: CDR1 SGHTA, CDR2 FQGNSA. V shed 4 bases, J shed 3 bases, and the junction held 13 bases outside the gene matches. CDR3 nucleotide sequence: TGTGCCAGCAGCTCTCGACTAGCGGGAGCCATTCCATTCTACAATGAGCAGTTCTTC. Translation: CASSSRLAGAIPFYNEQFF. The whole variable domain, remainder taken from reference TRBV7-2 and TRBJ2-1, is GAGVSQSPSNKVTEKGKDVELRCDPISGHTALYWYRQSLGQGLEFLIYFQGNSAPDKSGLPSDRFSAERTGGSVSTLTIQRTQQEDSAVYLCASSSRLAGAIPFYNEQFFGPGTRLTVL.

The V and J genes are TRBV10-2 and TRBJ2-7, with 7 bases that match TRBD2. The CDR3 covers 13 residues. The germline V gene has CDR1 WSHSY and CDR2 SAAADI. The V and J ends lost 11 bases and 2 bases, in that order; junction bases with no gene match: 9. CDR3 nucleotides: TGCGCCGGTGGGGAGGGCCGTACCTACGAGCAGTACTTC. This gives the protein CAGGEGRTYEQYF.

The chain has TRBV6-5 and TRBJ2-7; TRBD2 matches 7 bases. The CDR3 sequence is 13 residues long. The germline V gene encodes CDR1 MNHEY and CDR2 SVGAGI. Unmatched junction bases numbered 7, after V lost 7 bases and J lost 4 bases. This chain's CDR3 is CASNTGGGYEQYF. The CDR3 DNA sequence: TGTGCCAGCAATACGGGAGGAGGGTACGAGCAGTACTTC.

The chain links TRBV27 to TRBJ1-5; possibly TRBD1 for D (5 bases). CDR1 and CDR2 (germline): MNHEY, SMNVEV (reference sequence). CDR3 length equals 15 residues. The V end lost 6 bases, the J end lost 4 bases, and 16 bases lay between the germline ends. For the CDR3, the DNA is TGTGCCAGCAGCCACGGGGGAACTGGAAATCAGCCCCAGCATTTT. It codes for CASSHGGTGNQPQHF.

This rearrangement joins TRBV19 to TRBJ1-1; D is uncertain. The CDR3 runs to 12 residues. In germline, CDR1 is LNHDA, CDR2 SQIVND (reference sequence). The V gene lost 1 base and the J gene lost 4 bases, with 4 bases spanning the gap. Here the CDR3 DNA reads TGTGCCAGTAGTATAGCCAGCACTGAAGCTTTCTTT. It yields the protein CASSIASTEAFF.

The rearrangement uses TRBV9 and TRBJ2-1, with 7 positions matching TRBD2. With V trimmed by 1 base and J by 3 bases, 16 bases remained unmatched. This CDR3 is built from 19 residues. CDR1 and CDR2 from the germline V gene are SGDLS and YYNGEE. In nucleotides, the CDR3 is TGTGCCAGCAGCGTAAGGGAGGGACGATTAATATACGGCTACAATGAGCAGTTCTTC. As protein: CASSVREGRLIYGYNEQFF.

The chain is built from TRBV27 and TRBJ2-7; D gene uncertain. The CDR3 spans 12 residues. Germline V gene lookup returns CDR1 MNHEY and CDR2 SMNVEV (reference sequence). V lost 5 bases, J lost 3 bases, and 8 bases lay in between. The CDR3 loop reads CASSTSNYEQYF. The CDR3 DNA follows: TGTGCCAGCAGTACCTCAAACTACGAGCAGTACTTC.

The J gene is TRBJ2-1, the V gene TRBV19; TRBD2 matches at 7 bases. The CDR3 covers 15 residues. Germline trimming cut 3 bases from V and 4 bases from J; bases unmatched to any gene: 6. Germline CDR1 LNHDA, CDR2 SQIVND (reference sequence). The CDR3 DNA is TGTGCCAGTAGTATTGTCGGGAGGAGTTACAATGAGCAGTTCTTC. This translates into CASSIVGRSYNEQFF.

V usage is TRBV19 and J usage is TRBJ2-5, with 7 nucleotides matching TRBD1. Germline CDR1 is LNHDA and CDR2 is SQIVND (reference sequence). Trimming took 6 bases from V and 4 from J; bases not matched to a gene: 8. CDR3 length equals 14 residues. As DNA, the CDR3 is TGTGCCAGTAGGGAACAGGGGCCGGGAGAGACCCAGTACTTC. Its protein product is CASREQGPGETQYF.

The genes are TRBV11-2 and TRBJ2-5, with a tentative D call TRBD1 (5 bases). Trimming stripped 0 bases from V and 4 bases from J, with 9 bases between. Looked up from germline, CDR1 is SGHAT and CDR2 is FQNNGV. This CDR3 contains 14 residues. In nucleotides, the CDR3 is TGTGCCAGCAGCTTAGATGCAGGGCCAGAGACCCAGTACTTC. It translates to CASSLDAGPETQYF.

The V call is TRBV6-1, the J call TRBJ1-1; D is unclear. Germline V lookup: CDR1 MNHNS, CDR2 SASEGT. This CDR3 is built from 13 residues. Deletions cut 7 bases from V and 4 bases from J, with 13 bases between. The CDR3 sequence: CASKGVGSTEAFF. CDR3 coding DNA: TGTGCCAGCAAGGGCGTGGGGAGCACTGAAGCTTTCTTT.

In its sample, this clone was seen once. V usage is TRBV19 and J usage is TRBJ2-1; D not certain. The CDR3 loop spans 14 amino acids. From germline, CDR1 is LNHDA and CDR2 SQIVND (reference sequence). The V end was cut by 1 base, the J end by 7 bases, with 11 bases between. CDR3 region: CASSIGLYLNEQFF. The CDR3 coding sequence is TGTGCCAGTAGTATAGGGCTTTACCTGAATGAGCAGTTCTTC. Looking up the rest from reference TRBV19 and TRBJ2-1 gives the full variable domain: DGGITQSPKYLFRKEGQNVTLSCEQNLNHDAMYWYRQDPGQGLRLIYYSQIVNDFQKGDIAEGYSVSREKKESFPLTVTSAQKNPTAFYLCASSIGLYLNEQFFGPGTRLTVL.

The genes are TRBV7-6 and TRBJ2-7; D call uncertain. This CDR3 comprises 14 residues. Looked up from germline, CDR1 is SGHVS and CDR2 is FNYEAQ. Trimming cost V 4 bases and J 2 bases, with 12 bases left between them. As DNA, the CDR3 is TGTGCCAGCAGCTACCGGACGGGCGCCTACGAGCAGTACTTC. Protein: CASSYRTGAYEQYF.

CDR3 in amino acids: CASSFPAEREGLDTQYF. CDR3 bases: TGTGCCAGCAGTTTCCCCGCGGAGCGGGAGGGCCTAGATACGCAGTATTTT. V usage is TRBV28 and J usage is TRBJ2-3; 10 bases map to TRBD2. Germline V gene lookup returns CDR1 MDHEN and CDR2 SYDVKM. V was clipped by 3 bases and J by 5 bases; unmatched bases: 11. The CDR3 extends over 17 amino acids.

This rearrangement joins TRBV5-4 to TRBJ2-7; 7 bases are a match to TRBD1. The junction had 11 bases not matched to a gene; V was cut back by 4 bases and J by 7 bases. The CDR3 sequence is 14 residues long. Germline V gene lookup returns CDR1 SGHNT and CDR2 YYREEE (reference sequence). CDR3 protein: CASSPLSTGVEQYF. CDR3 bases: TGTGCCAGCAGCCCTTTATCTACAGGGGTTGAGCAGTACTTC.

This clone was picked up one time. The rearrangement uses TRBV28 and TRBJ1-1; D might be TRBD1 (5 bases). This CDR3 comprises 14 residues. The V end was cut by 5 bases, the J end by 1 base, with 11 bases between. Germline values: CDR1 MDHEN, CDR2 SYDVKM. The CDR3 DNA reads as TGTGCCAGCAGTGACGTGGGGCAGAACACTGAAGCTTTCTTT. Translating gives CASSDVGQNTEAFF.

Concerning this clone itself: The same CDR3 arises from other DNA sequences in this sample as well. V is TRBV28 and J is TRBJ2-1; D remains ambiguous. This CDR3 has 13 amino acids. Trimming took 1 base from V and 4 from J, leaving 5 bases between them. Germline CDR1 reads MDHEN; CDR2 reads SYDVKM. The chain's CDR3 is CASSLSGYNEQFF. The CDR3 DNA follows: TGTGCCAGCAGTTTATCAGGATACAATGAGCAGTTCTTC.

The V gene is TRBV5-8, the J gene TRBJ2-7; 7 bases are a match to TRBD2. The CDR3 is made up of 15 amino acids. CDR1 and CDR2 from the germline V gene are SGHTS and YDEGEE. With V trimmed by 0 bases and J by 3 bases, 6 bases remained unmatched. CDR3 sequence: CASSLVGGRFYEQYF. In nucleotides, the CDR3 is TGTGCCAGCAGCTTGGTGGGCGGGAGATTCTACGAGCAGTACTTC.

A single count supports this clone. The rearrangement uses TRBV2 and TRBJ2-5; 9 bases align to TRBD2. Germline V CDR1 and CDR2: SNHLY, FYNNEI. The CDR3 length is 15 residues. J lost 2 bases, V lost 3 bases, and 4 bases had no gene match. CDR3 nucleotides: TGTGCCAGCAGTGAGCCCAGCGGGAGGCAAGAGACCCAGTACTTC. Amino acids: CASSEPSGRQETQYF.

This chain connects TRBV27 to TRBJ1-2; maybe TRBD1 (6 bases). The germline V gene has CDR1 MNHEY and CDR2 SMNVEV (reference sequence). The CDR3 spans 15 residues. Trimming took 6 bases from V and 6 from J, leaving 20 bases between them. CDR3 protein: CASREGEGFSDGYTF. The CDR3 region has the DNA TGTGCCAGCAGGGAGGGGGAGGGGTTTAGTGATGGCTACACCTTC.

CDR3 amino acids: CASSLGSGYQPQHF. The CDR3 DNA is TGTGCCAGCAGTTTAGGCAGCGGCTATCAGCCCCAGCATTTT. V and J are TRBV27 and TRBJ1-5; D is ambiguous. There are 14 residues in the CDR3. Germline V gene lookup returns CDR1 MNHEY and CDR2 SMNVEV (reference sequence). The V end lost 2 bases, the J end lost 5 bases, and 10 bases lay between the germline ends.